This record concerns one T cell receptor (beta chain) sequence. A second about 7 to 12 cycle PCR used barcoded and J-beta primers. Every sample produced at least 2.5 million CDR3-containing paired-end reads. TCRdb re-derived calls from the 5' RACE reads in MiXCR, one entry per CDR3 protein. Of 800,000 or so distinct CDR3 sequences detected, 20% to 30% appear once; the ten largest clones hold 3% to 4.5%. The record originates from a study of blood T cells in healthy people across ages. CDR1 and CDR2 from the germline V gene are MGHRA and YSYEKL. This CDR3 is built from 14 residues. V was clipped by 0 bases and J by 4 bases, with 9 bases between them. The same specimen was also included in a second study, on T cells of mothers and their children. That study reports: The donor cohort consisted of three healthy Caucasian mothers and their six children. Every mother produced more than 8.5 million TCR beta CDR3 reads, whereas every child provided around 3 million.

The chain has TRBV4-1 and TRBJ1-2; D is ambiguous. The receptor comes from a boy between 10 and 17 years old in good health. Sequencing was carried out using blood. This chain's CDR3 is CASSQDSGSYGYTF. The CDR3, as DNA: TGCGCCAGCAGCCAAGATTCGGGTTCCTATGGCTACACCTTC.